This TCR beta chain emerged from a study of Graves' ophthalmopathy and Graves' hyperthyroidism. Looking at the study overall: Peripheral blood sampling preceded any treatment and occurred at initial diagnosis. Overall study findings and caveats: The model's prediction of ophthalmopathy progression had around 70% sensitivity and 72% to 80% specificity.

Patients with other autoimmune diseases, uncontrolled infections, pregnancy or lactation were excluded. Establishment of the diagnosis relied upon clinical symptoms, serum thyroxine, TRAb, thyroid ultrasound and orbital computed tomography. The V and J ends lost 0 bases and 8 bases respectively, with 11 bases between them. Germline V gives CDR1 SGHTA, CDR2 FQGTGA. This CDR3 contains 14 residues. This clonotype was counted at least ten times. The antigen remains undetermined. Amplified TCR beta CDR3 regions were obtained using RNA transcripts as template. Second-round multiplex PCR came after first-round RT-PCR with HTBI primers. TCRdb reprocessed the multiplex PCR reads with MiXCR, giving one entry per CDR3 protein. Of 350,000 to 450,000 distinct CDR3 sequences listed, around 19% were seen once; the top ten hold roughly 1.4%.

Sequences were obtained from peripheral blood. The sequence was collected from a woman younger than 35 with Graves' ophthalmopathy. The chain uses TRBV7-3 and TRBJ2-4; D is uncertain. Written as DNA, the CDR3 is TGTGCCAGCAGCTTAACGGGATCACGGGACATTCAGTACTTC. It encodes CASSLTGSRDIQYF.